A selection of T cell receptor beta chains follows, all from one sample in a study of read filtering for tumor transcriptome and immune sequencing. TCRdb reprocessed the reads via MiXCR and lists one record per CDR3 protein. The table includes approximately 140,000 distinct CDR3 sequences, about 12% detected once. The sequenced material came from a population of CD138-negative cells sorted from bone marrow. These TCRs come from a donor at least 40 years old with multiple myeloma. The CDR3 runs from the conserved cysteine through the conserved F or W. Fields, in order: J gene, V gene, clone size, D gene, CDR3 protein, CDR3 DNA. The D gene is left open where the match is weak. Clone size is not always given. Where it is, it says once, few, many or a class for expanded clones.

TRBJ2-1,TRBV6-4,many,NA,CASSVSNNNEQFF,TGTGCCAGCAGTGTGTCCAATAACAATGAGCAGTTCTTC
TRBJ2-7,TRBV12-3/TRBV12-4,many,NA,CASSLGFLAQYF,TGTGCCAGCAGTCTGGGATTTCTGGCGCAGTACTTC
TRBJ2-2,TRBV27,few,TRBD1,CASGTGDTGGLFF,TGTGCCAGCGGGACAGGGGACACCGGGGGGCTGTTTTTT
TRBJ2-4,TRBV11-2,few,TRBD1,CASSLTGTGSTLAKNIQYF,TGTGCCAGCAGCCTGACCGGGACAGGGAGTACCCTAGCCAAAAACATTCAGTACTTC
TRBJ2-7,TRBV2,many,TRBD1,CASSAGQGVYEQYF,TGTGCCAGCAGTGCGGGACAGGGGGTCTACGAGCAGTACTTC
TRBJ2-7,TRBV7-8,NA,NA,CASSWPETGRSYEQYF,TGTGCCAGCAGCTGGCCCGAAACAGGGCGCTCCTACGAGCAGTACTTC
TRBJ1-1,TRBV5-1,many,NA,CASSLVETPRAAFF,TGCGCCAGCAGCTTGGTCGAGACACCCAGAGCGGCTTTCTTT
TRBJ2-2,TRBV19,NA,TRBD2,CASIWTSGDRRVGTGELFF,TGTGCCAGTATCTGGACTAGCGGGGACCGCCGGGTTGGCACCGGGGAGCTGTTTTTT
TRBJ2-5,TRBV6-1,NA,NA,CASSGDWAIQETQYF,TGTGCCAGCAGCGGGGACTGGGCCATCCAAGAGACCCAGTACTTC
TRBJ2-1,TRBV7-2,many,NA,CASSIHNVNEQFF,TGTGCCAGCAGCATCCACAACGTCAATGAGCAGTTCTTC
TRBJ2-7,TRBV3-1,many,TRBD2,CASSLGLAGAGEQYF,TGTGCCAGCAGCCTCGGCCTAGCGGGAGCGGGCGAGCAGTACTTC
TRBJ2-1,TRBV5-1,NA,NA,CAAYTGSDYNEQFF,TGCGCCGCTTACACGGGGTCAGACTACAATGAGCAGTTCTTC
TRBJ1-5,TRBV7-9,many,TRBD1,CASSSGTGEIQPQHF,TGTGCCAGCAGCTCCGGGACAGGGGAGATTCAGCCCCAGCATTTT
TRBJ2-2,TRBV6-6,NA,TRBD2,CASSSGTSGSRSTGELFF,TGTGCCAGCAGTTCCGGGACTAGCGGGAGTAGGAGCACCGGGGAGCTGTTTTTT
TRBJ1-4,TRBV3-1,many,NA,CASSSRGLIGKLFF,TGTGCCAGCAGCAGTCGGGGTCTCATCGGAAAACTGTTTTTT
TRBJ2-5,TRBV19,NA,TRBD2,CASSIVSGTTSGAQYF,TGTGCCAGTAGTATAGTCTCCGGGACTACCTCTGGGGCCCAGTACTTC
TRBJ2-2,TRBV10-3,many,TRBD1,CAISHPPTGSTGELFF,TGTGCCATCAGCCACCCCCCGACAGGGAGCACCGGGGAGCTGTTTTTT
TRBJ2-1,TRBV11-1,many,TRBD2,CASSDWTSGTSYNEQFF,TGTGCCAGCAGCGACTGGACTAGCGGGACCTCCTACAATGAGCAGTTCTTC
TRBJ2-6,TRBV9,NA,NA,CASSVGTSGANVLPF,TGTGCCAGCAGCGTAGGGACCTCTGGGGCCAACGTCCTGCCTTTC
TRBJ2-2,TRBV9,many,TRBD2,CASSPMGGWRWSGELFF,TGTGCCAGCAGCCCGATGGGGGGGTGGAGATGGTCCGGGGAGCTGTTTTTT
TRBJ2-1,TRBV20-1,many,NA,CSARDVRADSYNEQFF,TGCAGTGCTAGAGATGTAAGGGCGGACTCCTACAATGAGCAGTTCTTC
TRBJ2-1,TRBV29-1,many,TRBD2,CSVEGPGLAGVSEQFF,TGCAGCGTTGAGGGGCCGGGACTAGCGGGAGTCAGTGAGCAGTTCTTC
TRBJ1-4,TRBV10-3,many,NA,CAIRQGEKLFF,TGTGCCATCAGGCAGGGTGAAAAACTGTTTTTT
TRBJ2-4,TRBV11-2,many,NA,CASSSLRRGPKNIQYF,TGTGCCAGCAGCTCTCTGAGGCGGGGCCCCAAAAACATTCAGTACTTC
TRBJ2-3,TRBV11-2,NA,TRBD2,CASSQGASGRASTDTQYF,TGTGCCAGCAGCCAGGGAGCTAGCGGGAGGGCGAGCACAGATACGCAGTATTTT
TRBJ1-5,TRBV6-6,many,NA,CASRAGQSSSNQPQHF,TGTGCCAGCAGAGCTGGACAGAGCTCTAGCAATCAGCCCCAGCATTTT
TRBJ2-2,TRBV28,many,TRBD2,CASSQSTGLAGVTGELFF,TGTGCCAGTAGCCAAAGTACGGGATTAGCGGGAGTTACCGGGGAGCTGTTTTTT
TRBJ1-1,TRBV19,many,NA,CASSMGGGNTEAFF,TGTGCCAGTAGTATGGGGGGAGGGAACACTGAAGCTTTCTTT
TRBJ2-3,TRBV20-1,many,TRBD1,CSATDRQGPSTDTQYF,TGCAGTGCTACCGACCGACAGGGTCCGAGCACAGATACGCAGTATTTT
TRBJ1-2,TRBV30,many,NA,CALILGHNYGYTF,TGTGCCTTAATCCTGGGACACAACTATGGCTACACCTTC
TRBJ1-5,TRBV6-1,many,NA,CASSEGIQGVQPQHF,TGTGCCAGCAGTGAAGGTATACAGGGAGTTCAGCCCCAGCATTTT
TRBJ2-1,TRBV4-3,many,NA,CASSQDPYLGEQFF,TGCGCCAGCAGCCAAGACCCCTACCTCGGTGAGCAGTTCTTC
TRBJ1-5,TRBV12-3/TRBV12-4,many,NA,CASSFRGGDQPQHF,TGTGCCAGCAGTTTTAGGGGTGGGGATCAGCCCCAGCATTTT
TRBJ2-3,TRBV15,many,NA,CATRTSQSTDTQYF,TGTGCCACCAGAACGAGCCAGTCCACAGATACGCAGTATTTT
TRBJ2-1,TRBV10-3,few,TRBD2,CAISERGGRDEQFF,TGTGCCATCAGTGAGCGGGGAGGGAGGGATGAGCAGTTCTTC
TRBJ1-4,TRBV20-1,few,NA,CSARDFGDEKLFF,TGCAGTGCCAGGGACTTTGGGGATGAAAAACTGTTTTTT
TRBJ2-1,TRBV5-4,many,TRBD2,CASSLFPGLNNEQFF,TGTGCCAGCAGCTTGTTCCCGGGACTAAACAATGAGCAGTTCTTC
TRBJ1-5,TRBV6-6,few,NA,CASSYQGPINQPQHF,TGTGCCAGCAGTTACCAGGGACCGATCAATCAGCCCCAGCATTTT
TRBJ1-1,TRBV4-1,many,NA,CASSQGTLMNTEAFF,TGCGCCAGCAGCCAAGGGACCCTCATGAACACTGAAGCTTTCTTT
TRBJ2-2,TRBV5-1,many,NA,CASSAKLNTGELFF,TGCGCCAGCAGCGCGAAATTAAACACCGGGGAGCTGTTTTTT
TRBJ2-2,TRBV12-3/TRBV12-4,many,TRBD2,CASSNGLAGEYAGELFF,TGTGCCAGCAGTAACGGACTAGCGGGAGAGTACGCCGGGGAGCTGTTTTTT
TRBJ2-7,TRBV6-2/TRBV6-3,many,NA,CASSLGGGLPYEQYF,TGTGCCAGCAGTCTTGGGGGAGGACTTCCCTACGAGCAGTACTTC
TRBJ2-7,TRBV30,many,NA,CAWNIETLGHEQYF,TGTGCCTGGAACATCGAGACCCTGGGGCACGAGCAGTACTTC
TRBJ2-1,TRBV7-2,many,TRBD1,CASNSGTEYNEQFF,TGTGCCAGCAACTCCGGGACAGAATACAATGAGCAGTTCTTC
TRBJ1-1,TRBV29-1,many,TRBD1,CSVEDYGTGAVNTEAFF,TGCAGCGTTGAAGATTATGGGACAGGGGCCGTAAACACTGAAGCTTTCTTT
TRBJ2-1,TRBV5-6,NA,NA,CASSFEGGIVDEQFF,TGTGCCAGCAGCTTTGAGGGAGGAATAGTAGATGAGCAGTTCTTC
TRBJ2-4,TRBV5-6,many,NA,CASSLEGIQYF,TGTGCCAGCAGCTTGGAGGGCATTCAGTACTTC
TRBJ2-7,TRBV7-9,many,NA,CASSLRHEQYF,TGTGCCAGCAGCTTGAGGCACGAGCAGTACTTC
TRBJ1-4,TRBV20-1,few,NA,CSALGGEKLLF,TGCAGTGCTCTGGGGGGTGAAAAACTGCTTTTT
TRBJ2-1,TRBV19,many,TRBD1,CASRRTGGSSYNEQFF,TGTGCCAGTAGGAGGACAGGGGGAAGCTCCTACAATGAGCAGTTCTTC
TRBJ1-4,TRBV20-1,many,NA,CSARAWRGAAEKLFF,TGCAGTGCTAGAGCCTGGAGGGGAGCGGCTGAAAAACTGTTTTTT